This TCR beta chain is drawn from a study of T cell responses to AZD1222 COVID-19 vaccine. TCRdb's copy holds only in-frame clones and misses some; the assay was immunoSEQ multiplex PCR. Counted here are around 120,000 clones, around 94% occurring once; the ten biggest clones make up approximately 2.2%. The CDR3 is 17 residues long. V lost 2 bases and J lost 0; bases outside the gene matches: 2. CDR1 MNHNS and CDR2 SASEGT come from the germline V gene. The clonotype originates from an adult in good health. J is TRBJ2-6 and V is TRBV6-1; 9 bases are shared with TRBD1. Sequencing was performed on peripheral blood, taken on day 0 of AZD1222 vaccination. The chain's CDR3 is CASSEPGQGSGANVLTF. In DNA, the CDR3 is TGTGCCAGCAGTGAACCGGGACAGGGCTCTGGGGCCAACGTCCTGACTTTC.